These 18 T cell receptor beta chains came from one sample sequenced in a study of blood T cell repertoires in COVID-19. The assay was immunoSEQ multiplex PCR, and TCRdb's table has in-frame clones only and misses some. Of around 120,000 clones detected, over 70% appear once; the ten largest clones hold less than 30%. What was sequenced was peripheral blood. The receptors originated from a woman in her 70s with acute or convalescent COVID-19.

V usage is TRBV3-1 (or the pseudogene TRBV3-2) and J usage is TRBJ2-2; weak D call: TRBD1 (6 bases). CDR3 length equals 17 residues. V was clipped by 4 bases and J by 2 bases, with 17 bases between them. Germline CDR1 LGHDT, CDR2 YNNKEL (reference sequence). CDR3 sequence: CASSPRGQGRNTGELFF. CDR3 nucleotide sequence: TGTGCCAGCAGCCCTCGCGGGCAGGGGAGAAACACCGGGGAGCTGTTTTTT.

V gene TRBV24-1 combines with J gene TRBJ1-2; the match to TRBD1 covers 12 bases. The V gene end was trimmed by 2 bases and the J gene end by 4 bases; junction bases not matched to a gene: 7. This CDR3 has 17 residues. The V gene's germline CDR1 is KGHDR and CDR2 SFDVKD. In DNA, the CDR3 is TGTGCCACCAGTGATTCCCCGGGACAGGGGGCAGTCTATGGCTACACCTTC. Encoded protein: CATSDSPGQGAVYGYTF.

This clone appeared once. The chain has TRBV10-3 and TRBJ1-4, with D unclear. This CDR3 has 14 residues. V dropped 6 bases and J dropped 0 bases, with 8 bases sitting between them. Per germline, CDR1 ENHRY and CDR2 SYGVKD. In DNA form, the CDR3 reads TGTGCCATCAGCGCGATTTCAACTAATGAAAAACTGTTTTTT. This codes for CAISAISTNEKLFF.

The chain couples TRBV11-3 to TRBJ2-2; 13 positions match TRBD2. CDR1 SGHNT and CDR2 YENEEA come from the germline V gene. The J segment lost 6 bases and the V segment lost 8 bases, leaving 6 bases of the junction unmatched. The CDR3 has 15 residues. The DNA of the CDR3 is TGTGCCAGCGAAGGACTAGCGGGGGCTGCCGGGGAGCTGTTTTTT. Protein sequence: CASEGLAGAAGELFF.

The V and J genes are TRBV4-2 and TRBJ2-3; TRBD2 agrees at 13 bases. The CDR3 contains 18 residues. Germline CDR1 LGHNA, CDR2 YNFKEQ. V shed 2 bases, J shed 1 base, and the junction held 6 bases outside the gene matches. CDR3 nucleotides: TGTGCCAGCAGCCAAACTAGCGGGGGGGCAGTAGGCACAGATACGCAGTATTTT. This encodes CASSQTSGGAVGTDTQYF.

The genes are TRBV27 and TRBJ1-5, with 9 bases that match TRBD1. This CDR3 has 18 amino acids. With V trimmed by 5 bases and J by 4 bases, 15 bases remained unmatched. The germline V gene encodes CDR1 MNHEY and CDR2 SMNVEV (reference sequence). The CDR3 DNA reads TGTGCCAGCAGTCCGGGGACAGGGAGCCCGGAGGGGAATCAGCCCCAGCATTTT. This sequence encodes CASSPGTGSPEGNQPQHF.

The chain joins TRBV10-3 to TRBJ2-6; possible D gene TRBD1, 6 bases. CDR3 size: 17 residues. V lost 5 bases, J lost 0 bases, and 14 bases lay in between. Per the germline V gene, CDR1 is ENHRY and CDR2 is SYGVKD. The CDR3, as DNA: TGTGCCATCAGTCGGGACACCGCCCACTCTGGGGCCAACGTCCTGACTTTC. It codes for CAISRDTAHSGANVLTF.

The V call is TRBV7-9, the J call TRBJ1-5; no clear D. CDR3 size: 14 residues. Germline assignment: CDR1 SEHNR and CDR2 FQNEAQ (reference sequence). Trimming took 1 base from V and 2 from J, leaving 6 bases between them. CDR3: CASSLGAGNQPQHF. As DNA, the CDR3 is TGTGCCAGCAGCTTAGGGGCAGGCAATCAGCCCCAGCATTTT.

The chain combines TRBV5-1 with TRBJ2-2; no firm D call. The germline CDR1 and CDR2 sequences are SGHRS and YFSETQ. This CDR3 contains 12 residues. The germline V and J ends were trimmed by 1 base and 6 bases, with 4 bases remaining between them. DNA for the CDR3: TGCGCCAGCAGCTTGTCCTCCGGGGAGCTGTTTTTT. Protein: CASSLSSGELFF.

The chain joins TRBV6-5 to TRBJ2-3; 12 nucleotides align to TRBD2. Trimming at V came to 6 bases and at J to 2 bases, leaving 3 bases not matched to a gene. This CDR3 spans 15 amino acids. Germline CDR1 reads MNHEY; CDR2 reads SVGAGI. CDR3 protein: CASRGLAGTTDTQYF. The CDR3 nucleotides are TGTGCCAGCAGGGGACTAGCGGGCACCACAGATACGCAGTATTTT.

This sequence joins TRBV4-2 and TRBJ1-2; TRBD1 matches 9 bases. Germline V CDR1 and CDR2: LGHNA, YNFKEQ. Trimming cost V 0 bases and J 4 bases; bases outside gene matches: 6. The length of the CDR3 is 16 residues. The CDR3 region has the DNA TGTGCCAGCAGCCAAGAAGGGACAGGGTTGGTCTATGGCTACACCTTC. Translation gives CASSQEGTGLVYGYTF.

The rearrangement joins TRBV4-1 to TRBJ2-7; the D is unclear. This CDR3 spans 15 amino acids. Germline V lookup: CDR1 MGHRA, CDR2 YSYEKL. Trimming removed 5 bases at V and 2 bases at J, with 16 bases between. CDR3 in DNA: TGCGCCAGCAGCGCCACCCAGGCCGCTACCTACGAGCAGTACTTC. The encoded protein is CASSATQAATYEQYF.

The chain carries TRBV2 and TRBJ2-7; D gene uncertain. The V and J ends lost 7 bases and 6 bases respectively, with 13 bases between them. The CDR3 extends over 12 amino acids. Germline V gene sequence: CDR1 SNHLY, CDR2 FYNNEI. CDR3 sequence: CASNSRIGEQYF. The CDR3 DNA reads as TGTGCCAGCAACTCTAGAATCGGCGAGCAGTACTTC.

V gene TRBV11-3 combines with J gene TRBJ1-4; the match to TRBD1 covers 9 bases. This CDR3 comprises 18 residues. The ends lost 4 bases at V and 11 bases at J; junction bases unmatched: 20. Germline V gene lookup returns CDR1 SGHNT and CDR2 YENEEA. DNA for the CDR3: TGTGCCAGCAGCTGTTCCGGGACAGGGAATCCATTTGGTGGGAAACTGTTTTTT. Translating gives CASSCSGTGNPFGGKLFF.

This clone was observed a handful of times. The chain links TRBV12-3 or TRBV12-4 to TRBJ1-2; weak D call: TRBD1 (5 bases). This CDR3 is 13 amino acids long. The V end was cut by 5 bases, the J end by 3 bases, with 10 bases between. As DNA, the CDR3 is TGTGCCAGCAGTAAGGGGCTGGACTATGGCTACACCTTC. Its protein product is CASSKGLDYGYTF.

This chain links TRBV14 with TRBJ1-2; D might be TRBD1 (5 bases). V shed 1 base and J shed 11 bases, with 14 bases lying between them. This CDR3 is 13 amino acids long. The germline V gene has CDR1 SGHDN and CDR2 FVKESK. DNA of the CDR3: TGTGCCAGCAGCCAAGTGGGGGGTGACGGGTACACCTTC. Residues: CASSQVGGDGYTF.

V gene TRBV15 combines with J gene TRBJ2-2; D might be TRBD1 (6 bases). The CDR3 has 17 amino acids. CDR1 and CDR2 (germline): LNHNV, YYDKDF (reference sequence). Trimming took off 7 bases at V and 5 bases at J, with 23 bases between the two ends. CDR3 protein: CATMKEGTGYLTGELFF. The CDR3 DNA reads as TGTGCCACCATGAAAGAAGGTACAGGGTATTTGACCGGGGAGCTGTTTTTT.

Comments on this clone: Germline and junction disagree at one end, which may indicate a read error. This chain links TRBV30 with TRBJ2-1; TRBD1 matches at 9 bases. Germline V CDR1 and CDR2: GTSNPN, SVGIG (reference sequence). This CDR3 has 19 residues. The CDR3 sequence: CAGQTGTGFRVVSYNGQFF. In nucleotides, the CDR3 is TGTGCCGGACAGACCGGGACAGGGTTTCGGGTGGTCTCCTACAATGGGCAGTTCTTC.